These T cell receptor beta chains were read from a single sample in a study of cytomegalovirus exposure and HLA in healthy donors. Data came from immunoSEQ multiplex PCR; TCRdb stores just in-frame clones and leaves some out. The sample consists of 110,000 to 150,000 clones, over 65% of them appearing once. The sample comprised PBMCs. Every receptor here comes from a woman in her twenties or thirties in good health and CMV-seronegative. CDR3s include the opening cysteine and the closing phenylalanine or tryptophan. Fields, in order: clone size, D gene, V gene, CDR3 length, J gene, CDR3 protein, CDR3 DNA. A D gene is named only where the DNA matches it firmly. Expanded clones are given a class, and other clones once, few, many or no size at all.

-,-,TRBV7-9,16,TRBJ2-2,CSSSFGGSGYTGELFF,TGTTCCAGCAGCTTTGGTGGTAGCGGATACACCGGGGAGCTGTTTTTT
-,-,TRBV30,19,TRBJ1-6,CAWSRPPGTLSSYNSPLHF,TGTGCCTGGAGCCGACCCCCCGGGACACTGAGCTCCTATAATTCACCCCTCCACTTT
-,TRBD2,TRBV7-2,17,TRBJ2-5,CASSLLGTSGTGETQYF,TGTGCCAGCAGCTTACTTGGGACTAGCGGGACTGGGGAGACCCAGTACTTC
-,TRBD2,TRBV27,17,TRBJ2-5,CASSLGLAGVKMGTQYF,TGTGCCAGCAGCCTAGGACTAGCGGGAGTCAAAATGGGGACCCAGTACTTC
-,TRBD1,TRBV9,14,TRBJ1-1,CASSATGGGGEAFF,TGTGCCAGCAGCGCAACAGGGGGCGGAGGGGAAGCTTTCTTT
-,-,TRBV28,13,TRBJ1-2,CASSSAVIYGYTF,TGTGCCAGCAGTTCGGCGGTAATCTATGGCTACACCTTC
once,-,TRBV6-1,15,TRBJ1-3,CASRPRGTSGNTIYF,TGTGCCAGCAGGCCGAGGGGGACCTCTGGAAACACCATATATTTT
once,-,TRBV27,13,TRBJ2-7,CASSYGRPGEQYF,TGTGCCAGCAGTTATGGGAGGCCCGGCGAGCAGTACTTC
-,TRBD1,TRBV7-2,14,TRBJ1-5,CASSLGQGERPQHF,TGTGCCAGCAGCTTGGGACAGGGCGAACGGCCCCAGCATTTT
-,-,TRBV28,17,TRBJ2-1,CASSPSRLAVKIDEQFF,TGTGCCAGCAGCCCCTCTCGGTTAGCGGTAAAAATCGATGAGCAGTTCTTC
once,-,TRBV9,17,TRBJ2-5,CASSVALVHPYQETQYF,TGTGCCAGCAGCGTAGCCCTAGTTCATCCGTACCAAGAGACCCAGTACTTC
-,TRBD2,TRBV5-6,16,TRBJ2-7,CASSFSPLAGNYEQYF,TGTGCCAGCAGCTTCTCCCCACTAGCGGGAAACTACGAGCAGTACTTC
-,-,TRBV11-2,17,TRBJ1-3,CASRLIWGTGGRNTIYF,TGTGCCAGCAGGCTTATTTGGGGAACTGGAGGACGAAACACCATATATTTT
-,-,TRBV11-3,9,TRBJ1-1,CASRHKAFF,TGTGCCAGCAGACATAAAGCTTTCTTT
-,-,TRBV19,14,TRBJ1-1,CASSALPGNTEAFF,TGTGCCAGTAGTGCCCTCCCCGGGAACACTGAAGCTTTCTTT
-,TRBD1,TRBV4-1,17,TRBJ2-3,CASSRKPTGASTDTQYF,TGCGCCAGCAGCCGAAAACCGACAGGGGCATCCACAGATACGCAGTATTTT
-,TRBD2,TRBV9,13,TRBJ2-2,CASSRGGTGELFF,TGTGCCAGCAGCCGGGGGGGGACCGGGGAGCTGTTTTTT
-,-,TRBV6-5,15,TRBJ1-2,CASSDRDIANYGYTF,TGTGCCAGCAGCGACCGGGACATCGCTAACTATGGCTACACCTTC
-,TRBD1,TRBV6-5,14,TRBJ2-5,CASSKWDRQETQYF,TGTGCCAGCAGCAAATGGGACAGGCAAGAGACCCAGTACTTC
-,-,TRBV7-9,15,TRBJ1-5,CASSLSGGGNQPQHF,TGTGCCAGCAGCTTATCTGGGGGGGGCAATCAGCCCCAGCATTTT
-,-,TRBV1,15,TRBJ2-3,CTSSYAGGSADTQYF,TGCACCAGCAGCTATGCGGGGGGGAGCGCAGATACGCAGTATTTT
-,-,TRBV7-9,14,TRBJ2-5,CASSLSRDQETQYF,TGTGCCAGCAGCTTAAGCCGGGACCAAGAGACCCAGTACTTC
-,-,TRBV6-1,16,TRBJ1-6,CASSEFRETPNSPLHF,TGTGCCAGCAGTGAATTTCGGGAAACACCGAATTCACCCCTCCACTTT
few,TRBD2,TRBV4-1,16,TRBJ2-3,CASSRLAGFVADTQYF,TGCGCCAGCAGCCGTTTAGCGGGGTTTGTAGCAGATACGCAGTATTTT
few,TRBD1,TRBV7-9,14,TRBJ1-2,CASSPRTGSDGYTF,TGTGCCAGTAGCCCTAGGACAGGGAGCGATGGCTACACCTTC
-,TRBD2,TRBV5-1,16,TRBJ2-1,CASSLGGTSGDNEQFF,TGCGCCAGCAGCTTGGGCGGGACTAGCGGTGACAATGAGCAGTTCTTC
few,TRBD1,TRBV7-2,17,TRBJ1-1,CASSLATSGTGYTEAFF,TGTGCCAGCAGCTTAGCCACTTCCGGGACAGGTTACACTGAAGCTTTCTTT
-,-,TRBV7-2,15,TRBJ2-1,CASSSLEGGAGRQFF,TGTGCCAGCAGCTCCCTAGAGGGGGGGGCCGGTCGGCAGTTCTTC
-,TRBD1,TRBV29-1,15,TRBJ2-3,CSVVRMAGGADTQYF,TGCAGCGTTGTTCGGATGGCAGGGGGCGCAGATACGCAGTATTTT
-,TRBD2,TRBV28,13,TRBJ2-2,CASTLAGAGELFF,TGTGCCAGCACGCTAGCGGGAGCCGGGGAGCTGTTTTTT
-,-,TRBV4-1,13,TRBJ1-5,CASSQDPSAAQHF,TGCGCCAGCAGCCAAGATCCGAGTGCGGCCCAGCATTTT
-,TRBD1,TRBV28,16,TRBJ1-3,CASSLRWDSSGNTIYF,TGTGCCAGCAGTTTACGTTGGGACAGCTCTGGAAACACCATATATTTT